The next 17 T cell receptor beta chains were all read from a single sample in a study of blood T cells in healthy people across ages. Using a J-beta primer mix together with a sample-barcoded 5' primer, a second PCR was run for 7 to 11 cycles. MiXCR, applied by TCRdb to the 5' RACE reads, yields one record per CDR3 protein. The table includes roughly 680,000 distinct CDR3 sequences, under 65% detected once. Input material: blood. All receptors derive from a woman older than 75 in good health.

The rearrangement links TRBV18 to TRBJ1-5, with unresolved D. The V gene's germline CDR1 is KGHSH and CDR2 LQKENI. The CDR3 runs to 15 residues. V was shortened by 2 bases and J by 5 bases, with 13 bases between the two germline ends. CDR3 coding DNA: TGTGCCAGCTCACCATTCGTGTCGGTTGATCAGCCCCAGCATTTT. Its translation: CASSPFVSVDQPQHF.

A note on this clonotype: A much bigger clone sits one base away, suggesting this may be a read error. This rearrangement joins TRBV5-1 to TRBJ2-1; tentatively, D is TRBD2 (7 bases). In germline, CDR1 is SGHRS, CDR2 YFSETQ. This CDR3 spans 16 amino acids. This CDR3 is CASSGTSSGLYKEQFF. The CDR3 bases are TGCGCCAGCAGCGGGACATCTAGCGGACTATACAAGGAGCAGTTCTTC.

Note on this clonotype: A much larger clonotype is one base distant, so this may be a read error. CDR3 coding DNA: TGTGTCAGCAGTGACAGGGCTAATGAGCAGTTCTTC. The encoded protein is CVSSDRANEQFF. The chain couples TRBV25-1 to TRBJ2-1; 7 bases are a match to TRBD1. CDR1 and CDR2 (germline): MGHDK, SYGVNS. The CDR3 has 12 amino acids.

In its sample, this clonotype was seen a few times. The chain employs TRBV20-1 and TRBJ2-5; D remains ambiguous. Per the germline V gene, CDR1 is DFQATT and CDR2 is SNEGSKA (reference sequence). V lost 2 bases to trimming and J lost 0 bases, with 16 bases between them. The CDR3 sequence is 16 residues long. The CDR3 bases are TGCAGTGCTAGACTCTCAGTTTCTTGGTACCAAGAGACCCAGTACTTC. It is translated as CSARLSVSWYQETQYF.

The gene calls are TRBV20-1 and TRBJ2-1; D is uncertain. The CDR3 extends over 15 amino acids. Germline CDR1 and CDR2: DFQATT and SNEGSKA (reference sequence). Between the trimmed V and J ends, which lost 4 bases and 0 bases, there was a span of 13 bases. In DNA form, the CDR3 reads TGCAGTGCTAACCGTATAGAGAGCTCCTACAATGAGCAGTTCTTC. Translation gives CSANRIESSYNEQFF.

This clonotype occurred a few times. This CDR3 is CASKWDEGTGELFF. The CDR3 coding sequence is TGTGCCAGCAAATGGGACGAGGGCACCGGGGAGCTGTTTTTT. V usage is TRBV12-3 or TRBV12-4 and J usage is TRBJ2-2; D could derive from TRBD1 or TRBD2 (5 bases each). Deletions cut 7 bases from V and 4 bases from J, with 13 bases between. The CDR3 runs 14 residues.

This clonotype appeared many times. CDR3 in amino acids: CSAGAPNNEQFF. CDR3 nucleotide sequence: TGCAGCGCCGGGGCCCCGAACAATGAGCAGTTCTTC. The rearrangement joins TRBV29-1 to TRBJ2-1, with D possibly being TRBD1 or TRBD2 (5 bases each). The CDR3 has 12 residues. Looked up from germline, CDR1 is SQVTM and CDR2 is ANQGSEA. With 7 bases removed from V and 5 bases from J, the gap between germline ends came to 12 bases.

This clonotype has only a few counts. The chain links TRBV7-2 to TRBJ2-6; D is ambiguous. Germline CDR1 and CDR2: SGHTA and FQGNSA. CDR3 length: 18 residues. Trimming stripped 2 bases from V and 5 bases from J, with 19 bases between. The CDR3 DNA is TGTGCCAGCAGCTTAAGGGCGTTTAGGAACGGCTGGGCCAACGTCCTGACTTTC. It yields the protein CASSLRAFRNGWANVLTF.

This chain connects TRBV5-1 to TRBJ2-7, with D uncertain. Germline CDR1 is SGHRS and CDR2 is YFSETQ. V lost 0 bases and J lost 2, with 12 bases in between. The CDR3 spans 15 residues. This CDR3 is CASSLGMGKTYEQYF. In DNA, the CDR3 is TGCGCCAGCAGCTTGGGAATGGGGAAAACCTACGAGCAGTACTTC.

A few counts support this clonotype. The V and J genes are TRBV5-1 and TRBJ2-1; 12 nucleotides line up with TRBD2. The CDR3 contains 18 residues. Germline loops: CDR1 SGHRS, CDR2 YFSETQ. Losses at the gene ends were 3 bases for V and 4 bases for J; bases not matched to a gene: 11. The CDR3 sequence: CASSSGLAGFYTYNEQFF. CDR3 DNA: TGCGCCAGCAGCTCAGGACTAGCGGGGTTTTACACTTACAATGAGCAGTTCTTC.

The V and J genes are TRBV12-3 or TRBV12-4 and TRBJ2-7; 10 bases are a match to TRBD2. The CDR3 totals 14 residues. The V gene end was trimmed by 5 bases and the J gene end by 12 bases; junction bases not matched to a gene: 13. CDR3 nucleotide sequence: TGTGCCAGCAGTGTCTGGCTAGCGGGGGCCTCGCCGTACTTC. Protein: CASSVWLAGASPYF.

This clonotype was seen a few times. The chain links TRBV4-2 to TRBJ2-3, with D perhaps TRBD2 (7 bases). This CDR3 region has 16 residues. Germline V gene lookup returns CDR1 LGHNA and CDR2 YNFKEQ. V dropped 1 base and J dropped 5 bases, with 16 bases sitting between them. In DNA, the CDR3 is TGTGCCAGCAGCCAAGGTGCTAGGGGGGGGGAAGATACGCAGTATTTT. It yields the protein CASSQGARGGEDTQYF.

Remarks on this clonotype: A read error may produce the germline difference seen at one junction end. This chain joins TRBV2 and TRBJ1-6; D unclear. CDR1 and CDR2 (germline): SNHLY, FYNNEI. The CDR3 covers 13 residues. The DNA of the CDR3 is TGTGCCAGTAGTGGGGAGTATAATTCACCCCTCCACTTT. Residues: CASSGEYNSPLHF.

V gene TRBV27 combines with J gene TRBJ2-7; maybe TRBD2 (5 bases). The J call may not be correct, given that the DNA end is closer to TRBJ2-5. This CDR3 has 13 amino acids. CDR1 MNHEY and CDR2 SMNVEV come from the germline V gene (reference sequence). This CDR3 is CASSFEGPGTQYF. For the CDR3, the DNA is TGTGCCAGCAGTTTTGAGGGCCCGGGGACCCAGTACTTC.

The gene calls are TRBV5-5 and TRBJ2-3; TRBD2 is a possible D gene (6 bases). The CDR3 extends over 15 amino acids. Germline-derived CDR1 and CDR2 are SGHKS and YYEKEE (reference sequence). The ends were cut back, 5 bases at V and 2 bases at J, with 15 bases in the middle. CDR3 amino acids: CASSQRWGDTDTQYF. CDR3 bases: TGTGCCAGCAGTCAAAGGTGGGGGGACACAGATACGCAGTATTTT.

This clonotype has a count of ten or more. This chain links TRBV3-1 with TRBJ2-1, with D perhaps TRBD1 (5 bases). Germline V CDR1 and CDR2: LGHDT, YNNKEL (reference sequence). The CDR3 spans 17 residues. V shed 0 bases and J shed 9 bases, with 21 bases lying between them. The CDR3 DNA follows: TGTGCCAGCAGCCAAGAGTCCCGGACCATAGGGGCGAGTGAGCAGTTCTTC. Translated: CASSQESRTIGASEQFF.

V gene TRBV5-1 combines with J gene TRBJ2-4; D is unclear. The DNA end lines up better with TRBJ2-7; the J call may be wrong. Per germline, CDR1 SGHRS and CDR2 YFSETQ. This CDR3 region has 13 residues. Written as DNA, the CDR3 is TGCGCCAGCAGCTTGGCCTGGAGAAACGAGCAGTACTTC. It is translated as CASSLAWRNEQYF.